Shown below are 3 T cell receptor beta chains from a single sample sequenced in a study of T cells expressing NK-cell markers. TCRdb re-called the 5' RACE reads and catalogs CDR3 proteins one per entry, DNA excluded. The table gives some 150,000 distinct CDR3 sequences; the top ten clones make up about 39% of it. The sequenced material came from blood T cells: a sorted CD56 or NKG2C T cell subset, CD4+ or CD8+ T cells, or bulk PBMC T cells (not recorded which). These receptors came from a woman between 45 and 65 years old in good health.

The V call is TRBV7-9, the J call TRBJ2-2; TCRdb returns TRBD1, unconfirmable since there is no DNA. Germline V gene sequence: CDR1 SEHNR, CDR2 FQNEAQ (reference sequence). This CDR3 has 13 amino acids. The CDR3 protein is CASSLVGAGELFF.

The chain links TRBV10-3 to TRBJ2-3; TCRdb names TRBD1, which stays unverified in the absence of DNA. Looked up from germline, CDR1 is ENHRY and CDR2 is SYGVKD. There are 15 residues in the CDR3. This chain's CDR3 is CAISYRGRKTDTQYF.

The chain has TRBV10-1 and TRBJ2-7; the TCRdb D gene call, TRBD2, has no DNA to confirm it. The CDR3 is 15 amino acids. CDR1 and CDR2 (germline): WNHNN, SYGVQD (reference sequence). The CDR3 region is CASSEGRAVGYEQYF.